The sequence of this T cell receptor beta chain was determined in a study of shared clonotypes between healthy human individuals. Comment on this clone: Other DNA sequences within the sample encode an identical CDR3.

The CDR3 length is 15 residues. V lost 1 base to trimming and J lost 8 bases; unmatched junction nucleotides: 5. The V gene's germline CDR1 is MNHNS and CDR2 SASEGT. Produced via immunoSEQ multiplex PCR; TCRdb's table is partial and in-frame only. The sample contains around 2.5 million clones, roughly 93% of which appear only once. The chain couples TRBV6-1 to TRBJ2-3; 11 nucleotides align to TRBD2. Source material: naive CD4+ T cells from PBMCs. The subset here: CD45RA+ positively selected. This receptor was identified in a man aged 18 to 30 in good health. Some clones in this sample may be carry-over from other donors' samples. The CDR3 coding sequence is TGTGCCAGCAGTGAAGTAGGGCTAGCGGGAGGTACGCAGTATTTT. It specifies CASSEVGLAGGTQYF.